This T cell receptor (beta chain) was recovered during a study of OX40 agonist ivuxolimab in advanced cancers. Context from the whole study: Ivuxolimab was an agonistic, fully human IgG2 monoclonal antibody directed against OX40 (CD134), a costimulatory receptor. Intravenous ivuxolimab was administered to patients every 2 weeks at six dose levels: 0.01, 0.1, 0.3, 1.5, 3 and 10 mg/kg. Of the approximately 53 patients in dose escalation, some 20 had hepatocellular carcinoma, some 15 had melanoma, 9 had renal cell carcinoma and 9 had head and neck cancer. In the dose-escalation cohort, approximately 82% of patients were male, and the mean age was roughly 60 years, with a range of about 23 to 85. Patients were allowed to have had prior anti-PD-1, anti-PD-L1 or anti-CTLA-4 therapy, and 40% of the dose-escalation patients had been treated with checkpoint inhibitors. Partial responses occurred in three dose-escalation patients: two with cutaneous melanoma and one with hepatocellular carcinoma. The purpose of peripheral TCRbeta sequencing was to test whether ivuxolimab changed TCR sequence diversity and led to clonal T-cell expansion. The paper describes the monotherapy dose-escalation part (N of about 52 patients) of the phase I trial of ivuxolimab.

General conclusions and limits of the study: On average, CD8+ T cells showed more expanded clones than CD4+ T cells after ivuxolimab. Antigen specificity was not determined for the clonally expanded peripheral T cells. Low levels of normalized T-cell clonal expansion were also seen in some nonresponding patients. Clonal expansion of both CD4+ and CD8+ blood T cells was observed from baseline to week 6 at doses 0.1 to 3.0 mg/kg. In partial responders in the 0.1-3.0 mg/kg groups, normalized peripheral clonal expansion was found to be among the lowest, especially among CD8+ T cells.

Genomic DNA was extracted from sorted cells for sequencing of the TCRbeta CDR3 region. The immunoSEQ Assay was used to sequence the TCRbeta CDR3 regions. The source is immuneACCESS, and TCRdb retained only in-frame sequences with V and J called. Part of the clones is not carried over; for the studies checked, unresolved V genes explain less than half of this, and the remainder is unexplained. The sample contains tens of thousands of clones, roughly nine tenths of them found a single time. The ten largest clones add up to approximately 0.94% of the sample. Trimming removed 6 bases from V and 5 bases from J; the gene matches leave 7 bases unexplained. The CDR3 runs 15 amino acids, cysteine and phenylalanine included. The sequence is cut down to CDR3 DNA, 45 bases in frame from base 1. CDR1 and CDR2, per the germline V gene, are MNHEY and SVGAGI. For this clone: Its antigen has not been determined. The record has no base qualities; no much larger clone is one base away.

Patients with autoimmune disease history or receiving systemic immunosuppression were excluded from the trial. Peripheral blood for TCR sequencing was collected from all dose cohorts at baseline, on cycle 4 day 1, and on cycle 7 day 1. Samples came from an open-label, multicenter, first-in-human phase I dose-escalation trial of ivuxolimab. Adults with locally advanced or metastatic head and neck squamous cell, hepatocellular, melanoma or renal cell carcinoma were enrolled in the trial. Before TCR sequencing, CD4+ and CD8+ T cells were separately sorted from peripheral blood. The sequenced sample was CD4+ or CD8+ T cells sorted from blood, obtained in a trial of the OX40 agonist ivuxolimab. The chain is encoded by TRBV6-5 joined to TRBJ2-1; TRBD2 aligns with 10 central bases. The clonotype comes from an adult with an advanced solid tumor such as melanoma, head and neck, liver or kidney cancer. The CDR3 protein is CASREPGLANNEQFF. The nucleotide sequence is given as TGTGCCAGCAGAGAGCCGGGACTAGCGAACAATGAGCAGTTCTTC.